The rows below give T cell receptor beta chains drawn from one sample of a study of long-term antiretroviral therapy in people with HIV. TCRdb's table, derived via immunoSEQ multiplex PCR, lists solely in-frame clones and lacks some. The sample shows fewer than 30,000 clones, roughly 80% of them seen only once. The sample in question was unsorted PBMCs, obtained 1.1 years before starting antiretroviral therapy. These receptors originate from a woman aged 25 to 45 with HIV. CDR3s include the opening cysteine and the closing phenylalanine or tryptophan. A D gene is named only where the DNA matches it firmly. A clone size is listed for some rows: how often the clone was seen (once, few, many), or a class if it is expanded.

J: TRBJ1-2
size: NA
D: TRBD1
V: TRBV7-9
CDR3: CASSLGTGGGGGYTF
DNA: TGTGCCAGCAGCTTGGGGACAGGGGGCGGGGGCGGCTACACCTTC

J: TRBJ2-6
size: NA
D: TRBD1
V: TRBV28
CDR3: CASSSAGRDSVYYGANVLTF
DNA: TGTGCCAGTAGCTCGGCCGGTCGGGACAGTGTTTATTATGGGGCCAACGTCCTGACTTTC

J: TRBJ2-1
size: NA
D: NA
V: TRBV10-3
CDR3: CAISAASSYNEQFF
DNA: TGTGCCATCAGTGCCGCGAGCTCCTACAATGAGCAGTTCTTC

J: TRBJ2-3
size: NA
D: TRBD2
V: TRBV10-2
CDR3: CAVTSGGSTDTQYF
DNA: TGCGCCGTAACCAGCGGGGGGAGCACAGATACGCAGTATTTT

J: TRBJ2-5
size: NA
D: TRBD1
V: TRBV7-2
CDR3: CASSSGTGVEAQYF
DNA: TGTGCCAGCAGCTCAGGAACAGGGGTGGAGGCCCAGTACTTC

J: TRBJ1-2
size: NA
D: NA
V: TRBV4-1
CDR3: CASSPDSGGTPYGYTF
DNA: TGCGCCAGCAGCCCCGATTCCGGGGGGACCCCCTATGGCTACACCTTC

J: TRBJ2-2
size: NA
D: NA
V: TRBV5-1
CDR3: CASRPFYANTGELFF
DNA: TGCGCCAGCAGACCTTTCTACGCGAACACCGGGGAGCTGTTTTTT

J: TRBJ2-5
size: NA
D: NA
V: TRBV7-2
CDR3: CASSSGETQYF
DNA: TGTGCCAGCAGCTCGGGAGAGACCCAGTACTTC

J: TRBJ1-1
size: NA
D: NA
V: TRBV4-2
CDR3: CASSTNPPNTEAFF
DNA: TGTGCCAGCAGCACAAATCCCCCGAACACTGAAGCTTTCTTT

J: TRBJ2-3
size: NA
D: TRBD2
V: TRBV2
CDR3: CASFKAGGTDTQYF
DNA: TGTGCCAGCTTCAAAGCGGGGGGCACAGATACGCAGTATTTT

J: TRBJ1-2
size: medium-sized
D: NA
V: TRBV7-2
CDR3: CASSPLGTSFFYGYTF
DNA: TGTGCCAGCAGCCCCCTCGGGACCTCGTTCTTCTATGGCTACACCTTC

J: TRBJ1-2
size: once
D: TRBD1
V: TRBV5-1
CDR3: CASSLGPGQPYGYTF
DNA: TGCGCCAGCAGCTTGGGGCCGGGACAGCCGTATGGCTACACCTTC

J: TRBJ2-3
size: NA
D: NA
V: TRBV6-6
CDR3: CASSNHGLRPTDTQYF
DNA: TGTGCCAGCAGTAATCACGGACTCAGGCCCACAGATACGCAGTATTTT

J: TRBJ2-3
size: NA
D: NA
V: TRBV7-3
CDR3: CASSLTSRGTTPDTQYF
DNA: TGTGCCAGCAGCTTAACGTCGAGGGGGACAACCCCAGATACGCAGTATTTT

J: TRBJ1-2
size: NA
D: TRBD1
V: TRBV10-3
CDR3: CAISESGTGYYTF
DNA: TGTGCCATCAGTGAGTCGGGGACAGGGTACTACACCTTC

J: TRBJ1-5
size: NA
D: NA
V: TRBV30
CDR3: CAWSSGWPQPQHF
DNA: TGTGCCTGGAGTAGCGGTTGGCCTCAGCCCCAGCATTTT

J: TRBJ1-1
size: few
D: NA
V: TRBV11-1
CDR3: CASSNTLKTAYTEAFF
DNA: TGTGCCAGCAGCAATACTCTCAAGACAGCTTACACTGAAGCTTTCTTT

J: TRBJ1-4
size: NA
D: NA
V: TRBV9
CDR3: CASSIGSGGEKLFF
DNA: TGTGCCAGCAGTATAGGCTCAGGAGGTGAAAAACTGTTTTTT

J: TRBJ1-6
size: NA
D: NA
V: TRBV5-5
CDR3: CASSLTPLDLGSYNSPLHF
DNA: TGTGCCAGCAGCTTAACCCCCTTGGACCTCGGCTCCTATAATTCACCCCTCCACTTT

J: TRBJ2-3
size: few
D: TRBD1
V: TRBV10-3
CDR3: CAISWTGSTDTQYF
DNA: TGTGCCATCAGTTGGACAGGGAGCACAGATACGCAGTATTTT

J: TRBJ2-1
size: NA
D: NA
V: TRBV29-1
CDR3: CSVATGNEQFF
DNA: TGCAGCGTTGCTACGGGGAATGAGCAGTTCTTC

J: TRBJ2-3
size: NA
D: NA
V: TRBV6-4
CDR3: CASSARAGALTDTQYF
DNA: TGTGCCAGCAGCGCAAGGGCGGGGGCCCTCACAGATACGCAGTATTTT

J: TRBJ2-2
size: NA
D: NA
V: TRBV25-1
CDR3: CASSELGASGELFF
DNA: TGTGCCAGCAGTGAATTGGGGGCCTCCGGGGAGCTGTTTTTT

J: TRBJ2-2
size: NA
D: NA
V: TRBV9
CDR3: CASSVSGGGVTGELFF
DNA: TGTGCCAGCAGCGTCTCCGGTGGGGGCGTCACCGGGGAGCTGTTTTTT

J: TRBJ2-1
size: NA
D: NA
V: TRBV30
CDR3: CAGTAGREQFF
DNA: TGTGCCGGGACAGCGGGGCGGGAGCAGTTCTTC

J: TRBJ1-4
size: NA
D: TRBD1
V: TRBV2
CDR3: CASSELTGGGEKLFF
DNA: TGTGCCAGCAGTGAATTGACAGGGGGAGGTGAAAAACTGTTTTTT

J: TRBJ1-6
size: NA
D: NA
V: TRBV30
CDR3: CAWRYGGSGSPLHF
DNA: TGTGCCTGGAGGTACGGGGGGAGCGGATCACCCCTCCACTTT

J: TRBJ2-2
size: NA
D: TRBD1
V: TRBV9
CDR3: CASNRGNTGELFF
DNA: TGTGCCAGCAACAGGGGGAACACCGGGGAGCTGTTTTTT

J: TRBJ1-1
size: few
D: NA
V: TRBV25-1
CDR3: CASSEGSEHTEAFF
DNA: TGTGCCAGCAGTGAGGGGAGCGAGCACACTGAAGCTTTCTTT

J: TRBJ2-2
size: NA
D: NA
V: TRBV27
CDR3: CASSPRLVPNTGELFF
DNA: TGTGCCAGCAGTCCCCGCCTAGTGCCGAACACCGGGGAGCTGTTTTTT

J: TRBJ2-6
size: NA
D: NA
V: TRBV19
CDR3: CASSLRVLRSGANVLTF
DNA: TGTGCCAGTAGTCTCAGGGTCCTCCGCTCTGGGGCCAACGTCCTGACTTTC

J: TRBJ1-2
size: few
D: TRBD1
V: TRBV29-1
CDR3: CSVTGTGPHTF
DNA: TGCAGCGTGACCGGGACAGGACCTCACACCTTC

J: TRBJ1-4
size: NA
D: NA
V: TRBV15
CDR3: CATSRDRGYNEKLFF
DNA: TGTGCCACCAGCAGAGATCGAGGCTATAATGAAAAACTGTTTTTT

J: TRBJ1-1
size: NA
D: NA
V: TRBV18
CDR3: CASSTMPSDTEAFF
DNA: TGTGCCAGCTCAACTATGCCTTCGGACACTGAAGCTTTCTTT

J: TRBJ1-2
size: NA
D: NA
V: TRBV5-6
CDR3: CASSLLPGAPDIYGYTF
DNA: TGTGCCAGCAGCTTGTTGCCGGGGGCCCCGGATATCTATGGCTACACCTTC

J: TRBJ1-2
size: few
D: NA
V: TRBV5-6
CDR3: CASSLVTGSNYGYTF
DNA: TGTGCCAGCAGCTTGGTGACAGGCAGTAACTATGGCTACACCTTC

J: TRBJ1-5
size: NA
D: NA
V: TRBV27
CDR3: CASSQGSGQPQHF
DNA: TGTGCCAGCAGTCAGGGTTCTGGTCAGCCCCAGCATTTT

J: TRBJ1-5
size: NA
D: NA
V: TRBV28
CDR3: CASNGGSYSNQPQHF
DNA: TGTGCCAGCAACGGTGGGAGCTATAGCAATCAGCCCCAGCATTTT

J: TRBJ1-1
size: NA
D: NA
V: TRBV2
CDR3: CASSGQDAEAFF
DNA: TGTGCCAGCAGTGGACAGGACGCTGAAGCTTTCTTT

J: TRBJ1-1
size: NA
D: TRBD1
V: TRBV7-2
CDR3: CASSRTGVRTEAFF
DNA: TGTGCCAGCAGCCGGACAGGGGTTCGCACTGAAGCTTTCTTT

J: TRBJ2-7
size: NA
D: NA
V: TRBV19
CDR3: CASSIRLTASHEQYF
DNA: TGTGCCAGTAGTATTCGGCTTACCGCGTCCCACGAGCAGTACTTC

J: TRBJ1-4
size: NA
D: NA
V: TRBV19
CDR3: CASIPPPGYGGEKLFF
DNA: TGTGCCAGTATCCCGCCCCCCGGCTACGGGGGTGAAAAACTGTTTTTT

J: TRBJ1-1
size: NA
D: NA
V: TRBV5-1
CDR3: CASPEGQGHGAFF
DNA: TGCGCCAGCCCCGAGGGCCAGGGCCACGGGGCTTTCTTT

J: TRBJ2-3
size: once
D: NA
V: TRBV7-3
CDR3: CASSPIVALTEGKTDTQYF
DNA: TGTGCCAGCAGCCCAATCGTTGCACTGACGGAAGGGAAGACAGATACGCAGTATTTT

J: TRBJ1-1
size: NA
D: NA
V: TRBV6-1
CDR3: CASLKGLMNTEAFF
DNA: TGTGCCAGCCTTAAGGGTTTGATGAACACTGAAGCTTTCTTT